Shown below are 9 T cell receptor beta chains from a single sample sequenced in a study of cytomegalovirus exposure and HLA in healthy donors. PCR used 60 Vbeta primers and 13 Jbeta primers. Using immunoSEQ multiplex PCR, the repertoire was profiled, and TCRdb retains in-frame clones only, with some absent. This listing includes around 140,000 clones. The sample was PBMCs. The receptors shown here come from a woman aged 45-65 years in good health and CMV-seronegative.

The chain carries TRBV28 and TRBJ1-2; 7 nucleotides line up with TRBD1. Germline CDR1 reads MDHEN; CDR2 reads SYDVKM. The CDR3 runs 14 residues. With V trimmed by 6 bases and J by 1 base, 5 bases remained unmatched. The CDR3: CASRRTGDNYGYTF. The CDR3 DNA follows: TGTGCCAGCAGACGGACAGGAGATAACTATGGCTACACCTTC.

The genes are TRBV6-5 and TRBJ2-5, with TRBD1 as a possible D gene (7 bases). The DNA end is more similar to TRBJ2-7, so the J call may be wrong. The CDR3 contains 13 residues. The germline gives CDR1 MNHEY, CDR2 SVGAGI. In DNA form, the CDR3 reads TGTGCCAGCATCTCAGGGGGAGGCTACGAGCAGTACTTC. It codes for CASISGGGYEQYF.

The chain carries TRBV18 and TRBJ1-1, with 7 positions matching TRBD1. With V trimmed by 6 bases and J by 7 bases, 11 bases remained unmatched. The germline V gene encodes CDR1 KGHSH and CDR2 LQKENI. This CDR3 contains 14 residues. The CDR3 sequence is CASSPRTGRSEAFF. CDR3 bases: TGTGCCAGCTCCCCTAGGACAGGCCGGAGTGAAGCTTTCTTT.

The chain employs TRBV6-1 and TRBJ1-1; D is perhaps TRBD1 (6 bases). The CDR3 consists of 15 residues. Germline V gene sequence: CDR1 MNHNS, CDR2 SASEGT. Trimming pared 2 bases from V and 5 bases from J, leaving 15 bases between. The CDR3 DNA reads TGTGCCAGCAGTGAACTTGGCAGGGGATGGACTGAAGCTTTCTTT. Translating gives CASSELGRGWTEAFF.

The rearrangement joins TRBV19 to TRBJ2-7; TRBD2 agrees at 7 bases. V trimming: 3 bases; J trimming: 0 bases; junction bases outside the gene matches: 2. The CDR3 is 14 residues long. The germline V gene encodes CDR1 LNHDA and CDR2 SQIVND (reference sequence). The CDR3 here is CASSMGLTSYEQYF. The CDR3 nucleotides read TGTGCCAGTAGTATGGGACTAACCTCCTACGAGCAGTACTTC.

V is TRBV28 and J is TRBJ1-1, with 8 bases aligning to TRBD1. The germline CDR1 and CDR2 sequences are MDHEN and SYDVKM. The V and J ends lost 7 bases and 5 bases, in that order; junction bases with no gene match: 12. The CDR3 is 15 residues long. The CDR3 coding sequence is TGTGCCAGCACCATCCCCTCAGGGGGCGGGACTGAAGCTTTCTTT. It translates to CASTIPSGGGTEAFF.

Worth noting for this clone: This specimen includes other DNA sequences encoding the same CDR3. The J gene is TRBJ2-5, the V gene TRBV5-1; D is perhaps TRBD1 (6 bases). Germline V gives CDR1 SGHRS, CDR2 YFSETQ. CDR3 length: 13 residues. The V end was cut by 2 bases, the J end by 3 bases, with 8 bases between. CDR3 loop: CASSFSGEETQYF. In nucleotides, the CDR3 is TGCGCCAGCAGCTTTTCAGGGGAAGAGACCCAGTACTTC.

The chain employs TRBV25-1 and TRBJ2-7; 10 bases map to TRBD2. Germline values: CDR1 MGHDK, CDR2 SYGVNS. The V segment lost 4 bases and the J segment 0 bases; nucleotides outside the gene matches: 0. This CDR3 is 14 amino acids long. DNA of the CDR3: TGTGCCAGCAGTGGGACTAGCGGCTCCTACGAGCAGTACTTC. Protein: CASSGTSGSYEQYF.

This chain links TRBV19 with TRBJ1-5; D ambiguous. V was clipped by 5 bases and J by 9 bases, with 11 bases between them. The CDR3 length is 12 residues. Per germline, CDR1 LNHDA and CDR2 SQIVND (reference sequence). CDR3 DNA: TGTGCCAGTAGTCTTAGGCGGGGGCCCCAGCATTTT. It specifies CASSLRRGPQHF.